Below, one TCR beta chain is given with its context. The data originate from a study of control samples from healthy donors and cancer patients. Produced via immunoSEQ multiplex PCR; TCRdb's table is partial and in-frame only. The sample includes some 79,000 clones, about 88% of them seen just once. Sequenced: blood. The sequence was obtained from a man in his forties or fifties in good health.

The CDR3 loop is CSASDGPYEQYF. CDR3 sequence (DNA): TGCAGTGCTAGTGACGGACCCTACGAGCAGTACTTC. V is TRBV20-1 and J is TRBJ2-7; no definite D call. CDR3 length equals 12 residues. Germline V CDR1 and CDR2: DFQATT, SNEGSKA (reference sequence). V was trimmed by 3 bases and J by 2 bases, leaving 8 bases between them.